This T cell receptor beta chain stems from a study of cytomegalovirus exposure and HLA in healthy donors. Study-wide results and limits: TCR beta V- and J-gene trimming, according to a later analysis, was linked to a missense DCLRE1C variant. Later analysis revealed greater clonal expansion in HLA-associated TCR beta chains than in equally common others. Reports described diagnosis of cytomegalovirus status by the classifier as highly specific and sensitive. In vitro testing confirmed a few CMV-associated chains as specific for CMV antigens.

The PCR ran on 60 Vbeta and 13 Jbeta primers. Assay used: immunoSEQ multiplex PCR; TCRdb lists only in-frame clones, some missing. The top ten hold roughly 2.3% of the sample, which has fewer than 350,000 clones, 85% to 90% seen once. Comments on this clone: Its target is not known.

The germline CDR1 and CDR2 sequences are SNHLY and FYNNEI. V was pared by 3 bases and J by 2 bases, with 10 bases between. The CDR3 has 14 amino acids. The gene calls are TRBV2 and TRBJ1-2, with D perhaps TRBD1 (5 bases). The receptor comes from a young woman in good health and CMV-seronegative. Sequenced input: PBMCs. CDR3 region: CASSDSGRNYGYTF. The DNA of the CDR3 is TGTGCCAGCAGTGACTCAGGGAGGAACTATGGCTACACCTTC.